The next 21 T cell receptor beta chains were all read from a single sample in a study of blood T cell repertoires in COVID-19. The data were produced by immunoSEQ multiplex PCR, yet TCRdb's version contains in-frame clones alone and is incomplete. Counted here are some 220,000 clones, over 75% occurring once; the ten biggest clones make up about 3.5%. The sample taken for sequencing was PBMCs or T cells enriched from blood (not recorded which). The receptor set was obtained from a woman between 18 and 29 years old in a cohort exposed to, infected with or recovered from COVID-19 (not recorded which).

CDR3 coding DNA: TGTGCCAGCAGCTTGTCGGACACCTCCTCCTACGAGCAGTACTTC. Protein sequence: CASSLSDTSSYEQYF. The chain couples TRBV7-9 to TRBJ2-7; maybe TRBD1 (5 bases). Trimming took 3 bases from V and 0 from J, leaving 12 bases between them. Germline assignment: CDR1 SEHNR and CDR2 FQNEAQ (reference sequence). The CDR3 is made up of 15 amino acids. Using reference TRBV7-9 and TRBJ2-7 for the parts outside the CDR3, the full variable domain is DTGVSQNPRHKITKRGQNVTFRCDPISEHNRLYWYRQTLGQGPEFLTYFQNEAQLEKSRLLSDRFSAERPKGSFSTLEIQRTEQGDSAMYLCASSLSDTSSYEQYFGPGTRLTVT.

The V and J genes are TRBV2 and TRBJ1-1; D gene unclear. The CDR3 consists of 11 residues. Germline V lookup: CDR1 SNHLY, CDR2 FYNNEI. Between the trimmed V and J ends, which lost 6 bases and 3 bases, there was a span of 5 bases. DNA for the CDR3: TGTGCCAGCAGCCCGGACACTGAAGCTTTCTTT. Its protein is CASSPDTEAFF.

The chain joins TRBV21-1 to TRBJ2-6; TRBD1, the table's D call, lacks a check against the DNA. TRBV21-1 is given as a pseudogene. This CDR3 is built from 18 residues. For the CDR3, the DNA is TGTGCCAGCAGCCCATCGGACAGGGAAAAAACTGGGGCCAACGTCCTGACTTTC. Translating it yields CASSPSDREKTGANVLTF.

In this sample, this clone turned up a few times. V is TRBV3-1 (or the pseudogene TRBV3-2) and J is TRBJ2-6; TRBD1 agrees at 7 bases. The CDR3 contains 23 residues. The germline V gene has CDR1 LGHDT and CDR2 YNNKEL (reference sequence). V lost 4 bases, J lost 0 bases, and 24 bases stayed unmatched. CDR3 amino acids: CASSPVGKNRAPGGYSGANVLTF. CDR3 nucleotides: TGTGCCAGCAGCCCCGTAGGTAAGAACAGGGCCCCAGGGGGTTACTCTGGGGCCAACGTCCTGACTTTC.

This chain joins TRBV7-9 and TRBJ2-2, with TRBD2 matching 7 bases. V lost 1 base and J lost 2; bases outside the gene matches: 10. In germline, CDR1 is SEHNR, CDR2 FQNEAQ (reference sequence). The CDR3 contains 18 residues. This CDR3 is CASSLVGASGGNTGELFF. CDR3 in DNA: TGTGCCAGCAGCTTAGTGGGAGCTAGCGGAGGCAACACCGGGGAGCTGTTTTTT.

J is TRBJ2-5 and V is TRBV29-1; no firm D call. Germline loops: CDR1 SQVTM, CDR2 ANQGSEA. Trimming cost V 5 bases and J 0 bases, with 10 bases left between them. The CDR3 is made up of 13 amino acids. The DNA of the CDR3 is TGCAGCGTTAGCCACAGCAACCAAGAGACCCAGTACTTC. Amino acid sequence: CSVSHSNQETQYF.

The CDR3 DNA follows: TGTGCCAGCAGCTTCCGGGAGAGCGGGGGCTCTGGGGCCAACGTCCTGACTTTC. Amino acid sequence: CASSFRESGGSGANVLTF. This chain uses TRBV13 with TRBJ2-6, with 8 bases lining up with TRBD2. CDR1 and CDR2 from the germline V gene are PRHDT and FYEKMQ (reference sequence). The CDR3 is 18 amino acids. V shed 3 bases and J 0 bases; nucleotides not matched to a gene: 7.

This sequence joins TRBV5-1 and TRBJ2-2; the match to TRBD2 covers 7 bases. This CDR3 has 14 residues. The V gene end was trimmed by 4 bases and the J gene end by 6 bases; junction bases not matched to a gene: 6. From germline, CDR1 is SGHRS and CDR2 YFSETQ. This CDR3 reads CASSPTSAPGELFF. In nucleotides, the CDR3 is TGCGCCAGCAGCCCTACTAGCGCCCCCGGGGAGCTGTTTTTT.

V and J are TRBV5-1 and TRBJ1-4; 10 nucleotides align to TRBD1. The CDR3 extends over 17 amino acids. Looked up from germline, CDR1 is SGHRS and CDR2 is YFSETQ. V shed 2 bases, J shed 0 bases, and the junction held 4 bases outside the gene matches. Here the CDR3 DNA reads TGCGCCAGCAGCTTCACCGGGACAGGGGCAACTAATGAAAAACTGTTTTTT. Translated, it gives CASSFTGTGATNEKLFF.

The CDR3 bases are TGTGCCAGTAGTATCAAACAACAAAATAGCAATCAGCCCCAGCATTTT. This encodes CASSIKQQNSNQPQHF. V and J are TRBV19 and TRBJ1-5; D remains unclear. The CDR3 sequence is 16 residues long. Germline CDR1 LNHDA, CDR2 SQIVND (reference sequence). Deletions cut 3 bases from V and 0 bases from J, with 12 bases between. The full variable domain, its missing parts supplied by reference TRBV19 and TRBJ1-5, is DGGITQSPKYLFRKEGQNVTLSCEQNLNHDAMYWYRQDPGQGLRLIYYSQIVNDFQKGDIAEGYSVSREKKESFPLTVTSAQKNPTAFYLCASSIKQQNSNQPQHFGDGTRLSIL.

The chain carries TRBV2 and TRBJ2-7; maybe TRBD1 (5 bases). The CDR3 has 12 amino acids. V dropped 6 bases and J dropped 0 bases, with 6 bases sitting between them. Germline CDR1 is SNHLY and CDR2 is FYNNEI. CDR3 nucleotides: TGTGCCAGCAGGGACAACTCCTACGAGCAGTACTTC. This gives the protein CASRDNSYEQYF.

This rearrangement joins TRBV29-1 to TRBJ2-1, with a weak D call TRBD2 (7 bases). Trimming shortened V by 7 bases and J by 7 bases, and 23 bases separated the two germline ends. Germline V gene lookup returns CDR1 SQVTM and CDR2 ANQGSEA. The CDR3 length is 15 residues. CDR3 nucleotides: TGCAGCGCTGGGGCTAGGGGGGGAGTTAGAAATGAGCAGTTCTTC. This sequence encodes CSAGARGGVRNEQFF.

Here the CDR3 reads CASSHDLLAGGNEQFF. CDR3 bases: TGTGCCAGCAGCCACGACTTACTAGCGGGAGGCAATGAGCAGTTCTTC. The chain joins TRBV11-1 to TRBJ2-1; the match to TRBD2 covers 12 bases. This CDR3 has 16 residues. Germline loops: CDR1 SGHAT, CDR2 FQDESV (reference sequence). With V trimmed by 5 bases and J by 6 bases, 8 bases remained unmatched.

The chain carries TRBV7-3 and TRBJ2-1; 14 nucleotides match TRBD2. Germline loops: CDR1 SGHTA, CDR2 FQGTGA. The CDR3 is made up of 14 amino acids. Trimming took 4 bases from V and 10 from J; bases not matched to a gene: 3. This chain's CDR3 is CASSSGLAGGEQFF. In nucleotides, the CDR3 is TGTGCCAGCAGCTCCGGACTAGCGGGAGGCGAGCAGTTCTTC. The variable domain in full, completed from reference TRBV7-3 and TRBJ2-1, reads GAGVSQTPSNKVTEKGKYVELRCDPISGHTALYWYRQSLGQGPEFLIYFQGTGAADDSGLPNDRFFAVRPEGSVSTLKIQRTERGDSAVYLCASSSGLAGGEQFFGPGTRLTVL.

CDR3 nucleotides: TGCACCAGCAGCCAAGATGGGCGGGAGAACGATGGCGGGGAGCTGTTTTTT. Translating gives CTSSQDGRENDGGELFF. The rearrangement joins TRBV1 to TRBJ2-2; TRBD2 is the table's D call, not checked against the DNA. TRBV1 is described as a pseudogene. The CDR3 contains 17 residues.

This clone was detected only once. The rearrangement uses TRBV11-3 and TRBJ1-1, with 7 bases lining up with TRBD1. This CDR3 has 14 amino acids. Looked up from germline, CDR1 is SGHNT and CDR2 is YENEEA. V trimming: 2 bases; J trimming: 7 bases; junction bases outside the gene matches: 7. CDR3 amino acids: CASSLQTGSDEAFF. The CDR3 nucleotides are TGTGCCAGCAGCTTACAGACAGGGTCGGATGAAGCTTTCTTT.

The V call is TRBV7-9, the J call TRBJ2-1; D is perhaps TRBD2 (6 bases). Per germline, CDR1 SEHNR and CDR2 FQNEAQ (reference sequence). CDR3 size: 16 residues. Trimming took 8 bases from V and 0 from J, leaving 17 bases between them. The CDR3 DNA reads TGTGCCAGCCAGTTGGAGGACTACGACTCCTACAATGAGCAGTTCTTC. As protein: CASQLEDYDSYNEQFF.

The CDR3 spells CASSTGTGGTSTEAFF. DNA for the CDR3: TGTGCCAGTAGTACTGGGACAGGGGGGACGAGCACTGAAGCTTTCTTT. The chain uses TRBV19 and TRBJ1-1; 11 nucleotides line up with TRBD1. The ends lost 4 bases at V and 4 bases at J; junction bases unmatched: 8. The CDR3 consists of 16 residues. Germline V gene data show CDR1 as LNHDA and CDR2 as SQIVND (reference sequence).

The chain joins TRBV18 to TRBJ1-5, with a tentative D call TRBD1 (5 bases). Germline lookup yields CDR1 KGHSH and CDR2 LQKENI. V dropped 3 bases and J dropped 9 bases, with 21 bases sitting between them. This CDR3 region has 16 residues. The CDR3 DNA reads as TGTGCCAGCTCACCTGCAGGGCAGGGCGAACGGGTGCCCCAGCATTTT. Amino acid sequence: CASSPAGQGERVPQHF.

The CDR3 DNA reads TGTGCCAGCAGCCCTGAGTGGACTAGCGGAACCTACAATGAGCAGTTCTTC. The encoded protein is CASSPEWTSGTYNEQFF. The V gene is TRBV4-2, the J gene TRBJ2-1; TRBD2 agrees at 10 bases. There are 17 residues in the CDR3. V lost 4 bases, J lost 2 bases, and 8 bases stayed unmatched. Per the germline V gene, CDR1 is LGHNA and CDR2 is YNFKEQ.

The table lists this clone with a few counts. The V gene is TRBV2, the J gene TRBJ2-2; 10 bases are a match to TRBD2. The germline CDR1 and CDR2 sequences are SNHLY and FYNNEI. J was trimmed by 0 bases and V by 2 bases; bases with no gene match: 0. CDR3 size: 16 residues. This CDR3 is CASSELAGANTGELFF. CDR3 DNA: TGTGCCAGCAGTGAACTAGCGGGGGCGAACACCGGGGAGCTGTTTTTT.